What follows are 23 T cell receptor beta chains derived from one specimen sequenced in a study of Ad26.COV2.S vaccination and SARS-CoV-2 variants. The repertoire was sequenced with immunoSEQ multiplex PCR; TCRdb's copy has only in-frame clones and lacks some. The sample consists of approximately 300,000 clones, about 86% of them appearing once. As to treatment: about 20 received Ad26.COV2.S at low or high dose, single or two shots; 5 received placebo; per-sample allocation not given. The study sampled participants on day 63 after the first vaccine or placebo injection. Sequenced here: peripheral blood, sampled in a trial of Ad26.COV2.S vaccine versus placebo. These receptors all stem from a person aged 18-60 years who received the Ad26.COV2.S COVID-19 vaccine or a placebo.

The V gene is TRBV4-3, the J gene TRBJ2-7, with 9 nucleotides matching TRBD2. The V and J ends lost 0 bases and 4 bases, in that order; junction bases with no gene match: 4. Per germline, CDR1 LGHNA and CDR2 YSLEER. The CDR3 spans 15 residues. CDR3 bases: TGCGCCAGCAGCCAAGATATAGCGGGGGTGTACGAGCAGTACTTC. It yields the protein CASSQDIAGVYEQYF.

This clone appeared a single time. The chain links TRBV3-1 (or the pseudogene TRBV3-2) to TRBJ2-7; 7 nucleotides agree with TRBD1. With 3 bases clipped from V and 0 bases from J, the junction kept 5 bases outside the gene matches. This CDR3 is 15 amino acids long. CDR1 and CDR2 (germline): LGHDT, YNNKEL (reference sequence). The CDR3 loop reads CASSQRQGGSYEQYF. The DNA of the CDR3 is TGTGCCAGCAGCCAGAGACAGGGCGGCTCCTACGAGCAGTACTTC.

The chain employs TRBV6-5 and TRBJ1-1, with D uncertain. V lost 6 bases and J lost 2, with 7 bases in between. Germline CDR1 is MNHEY and CDR2 is SVGAGI. The CDR3 extends over 12 amino acids. The CDR3 DNA reads TGTGCCAGCAGGGACGTCAACACTGAAGCTTTCTTT. Its protein product is CASRDVNTEAFF.

The chain has TRBV5-6 and TRBJ1-1; a weak D match, TRBD1 (6 bases). Germline CDR1 SGHDT, CDR2 YYEEEE. CDR3 length: 12 amino acids. V lost 2 bases to trimming and J lost 6 bases, with 8 bases between them. The CDR3 reads CASSFRGAEAFF. For the CDR3, the DNA is TGTGCCAGCAGCTTCAGGGGCGCTGAAGCTTTCTTT.

The chain carries TRBV6-2 or TRBV6-3 and TRBJ1-6; 8 nucleotides line up with TRBD1. V lost 4 bases, J lost 11 bases, and 4 bases stayed unmatched. The V gene's germline CDR1 is MNHEY and CDR2 SVGEGT. The CDR3 sequence is 13 residues long. Written as DNA, the CDR3 is TGTGCCAGCAGTTCAGGGGGCAGGCCACCCCTCCACTTT. This encodes CASSSGGRPPLHF.

This chain joins TRBV10-2 and TRBJ2-5; possibly TRBD2 for D (5 bases). V lost 3 bases and J lost 5, with 13 bases in between. Germline V gene sequence: CDR1 WSHSY, CDR2 SAAADI. CDR3 length: 14 amino acids. The CDR3 coding sequence is TGCGCCAGCAGTGACCCTAGCATTCACGAGACCCAGTACTTC. Its protein product is CASSDPSIHETQYF.

The V call is TRBV5-1, the J call TRBJ2-1; D not certain. The CDR3 extends over 16 amino acids. Germline V CDR1 and CDR2: SGHRS, YFSETQ. V was trimmed by 0 bases and J by 5 bases, leaving 15 bases between them. CDR3 bases: TGCGCCAGCAGCTTGGGGCACACCACCCGAAACAATGAGCAGTTCTTC. It yields the protein CASSLGHTTRNNEQFF.

The sample holds many counts of this clone. The chain's CDR3 is CASSPGEGRGTDTQYF. The CDR3 DNA is TGTGCCAGCAGTCCCGGGGAGGGCCGTGGCACAGATACGCAGTATTTT. This chain links TRBV6-4 with TRBJ2-3; 7 bases are a match to TRBD2. The trim removed 5 bases at V and 1 base at J, leaving 9 bases unmatched. CDR1 is MRHNA and CDR2 is SNTAGT in the germline V gene. This CDR3 is 16 amino acids long.

V and J are TRBV30 and TRBJ1-1, with D tentatively TRBD1 (6 bases). In germline, CDR1 is GTSNPN, CDR2 SVGIG (reference sequence). The V end lost 3 bases, the J end lost 0 bases, and 8 bases lay between the germline ends. This CDR3 is built from 13 residues. The CDR3 loop reads CAWSGQLNTEAFF. CDR3 DNA sequence: TGTGCCTGGAGCGGACAGCTGAACACTGAAGCTTTCTTT.

This clone was seen only a few times. The rearrangement links TRBV19 to TRBJ1-5; the match to TRBD1 covers 7 bases. The V gene's germline CDR1 is LNHDA and CDR2 SQIVND (reference sequence). V shed 1 base, J shed 1 base, and the junction held 4 bases outside the gene matches. CDR3 length: 16 amino acids. The CDR3 DNA reads TGTGCCAGTAGTATAGGAGGGACAGCCAGCAATCAGCCCCAGCATTTT. Protein product: CASSIGGTASNQPQHF.

To note about this clone: An end of the junction does not agree with germline; a read error may underlie this. V and J are TRBV9 and TRBJ2-2, with a weak D call TRBD2 (6 bases). Germline V gene lookup returns CDR1 SGDLS and CDR2 YYNGEE. CDR3 size: 16 residues. The DNA of the CDR3 is TGTGCCAGCAGCGTAGTTGAGGGGCTACCGGGCGGGGAGCTGCTTTTT. As protein: CASSVVEGLPGGELLF.

The chain combines TRBV18 with TRBJ2-5, with 7 bases matching TRBD1. The length of the CDR3 is 15 residues. Germline V gives CDR1 KGHSH, CDR2 LQKENI. J was trimmed by 4 bases and V by 2 bases; bases with no gene match: 7. CDR3 amino acids: CASSPRGGSRETQYF. CDR3 nucleotide sequence: TGTGCCAGCTCACCAAGAGGGGGCTCTAGAGAGACCCAGTACTTC.

V usage is TRBV25-1 and J usage is TRBJ2-2; no clear D. CDR1 and CDR2 (germline): MGHDK, SYGVNS. With 1 base removed from V and 7 bases from J, the gap between germline ends came to 13 bases. The CDR3 totals 15 residues. In DNA, the CDR3 is TGTGCCAGCAGTGAATCTGCCAGGCACAGCGGGGAGCTGTTTTTT. The encoded protein is CASSESARHSGELFF.

The chain combines TRBV12-3 or TRBV12-4 with TRBJ2-2; D uncertain. There are 12 residues in the CDR3. V was trimmed by 7 bases and J by 3 bases, leaving 6 bases between them. CDR3 bases: TGTGCCAGCACCGCGTACACCGGGGAGCTGTTTTTT. Protein product: CASTAYTGELFF.

This rearrangement joins TRBV20-1 to TRBJ1-1; a possible D gene is TRBD1 (6 bases). V was pared by 3 bases and J by 8 bases, with 10 bases between. The germline V gene encodes CDR1 DFQATT and CDR2 SNEGSKA (reference sequence). The length of the CDR3 is 11 residues. The CDR3 region has the DNA TGCAGTGCTAGGGGCGGGACAGAAGCTTTCTTT. Translating it yields CSARGGTEAFF.

This rearrangement joins TRBV4-3 to TRBJ2-2; D possibly corresponds to TRBD2 (6 bases). The germline V gene has CDR1 LGHNA and CDR2 YSLEER. Trimming removed 2 bases at V and 5 bases at J, with 12 bases between. The CDR3 is 15 amino acids. CDR3 amino acids: CASSQQGLETGELFF. Written as DNA, the CDR3 is TGCGCCAGCAGCCAACAGGGACTGGAGACCGGGGAGCTGTTTTTT.

The chain combines TRBV18 with TRBJ1-3; no clear D. Germline CDR1 and CDR2: KGHSH and LQKENI. The V end was cut by 2 bases, the J end by 7 bases, with 12 bases between. The CDR3 has 14 amino acids. CDR3 DNA: TGTGCCAGCTCACCAGGTGCGAACCGGAACACCATATATTTT. This gives the protein CASSPGANRNTIYF.

The J gene is TRBJ1-3, the V gene TRBV19; D is ambiguous. The CDR3 consists of 16 residues. V lost 0 bases and J lost 3, with 12 bases in between. The germline CDR1 and CDR2 sequences are LNHDA and SQIVND (reference sequence). CDR3 sequence: CASSIDGLFIGNTIYF. The CDR3 DNA sequence: TGTGCCAGTAGTATAGACGGACTGTTCATTGGAAACACCATATATTTT.

The V call is TRBV11-2, the J call TRBJ2-3, with D tentatively TRBD1 or TRBD2 (6 bases each). CDR1 is SGHAT, CDR2 FQNNGV, per germline. CDR3 size: 16 residues. Trimming cost V 5 bases and J 4 bases, with 19 bases left between them. The CDR3 DNA sequence: TGTGCCAGCAGCCCTAACCGCAGGGGACTCTCAGATACGCAGTATTTT. It codes for CASSPNRRGLSDTQYF.

The table lists this clone with a few counts. This sequence joins TRBV5-4 and TRBJ2-5, with 9 bases aligning to TRBD1. The CDR3 contains 18 residues. Germline V gives CDR1 SGHNT, CDR2 YYREEE (reference sequence). Trimming took 0 bases from V and 5 from J; bases not matched to a gene: 14. The CDR3 spells CASSLETWDRVGEETQYF. The CDR3 DNA sequence: TGTGCCAGCAGCTTGGAAACCTGGGACAGGGTGGGAGAGGAGACCCAGTACTTC.

The V call is TRBV19, the J call TRBJ1-1; D not certain. Germline CDR1 reads LNHDA; CDR2 reads SQIVND (reference sequence). The CDR3 consists of 11 residues. The V and J ends lost 10 bases and 5 bases respectively, with 11 bases between them. CDR3 bases: TGTGCCACTAATGGGCTAACTGAAGCTTTCTTT. This sequence encodes CATNGLTEAFF. Supplemented by reference TRBV19 and TRBJ1-1, the full variable domain reads DGGITQSPKYLFRKEGQNVTLSCEQNLNHDAMYWYRQDPGQGLRLIYYSQIVNDFQKGDIAEGYSVSREKKESFPLTVTSAQKNPTAFYLCATNGLTEAFFGQGTRLTVV.

This chain connects TRBV3-1 (or the pseudogene TRBV3-2) to TRBJ2-7; possible D gene TRBD2, 6 bases. This CDR3 contains 15 residues. Germline CDR1 and CDR2: LGHDT and YNNKEL (reference sequence). V was pared by 1 base and J by 1 base, with 11 bases between. CDR3 residues: CASSQGLGGSYEQYF. DNA of the CDR3: TGTGCCAGCAGCCAAGGGCTCGGGGGATCCTACGAGCAGTACTTC.

This chain uses TRBV5-1 with TRBJ2-6; tentative D call: TRBD1 (5 bases). From germline, CDR1 is SGHRS and CDR2 YFSETQ. With 2 bases removed from V and 0 bases from J, the gap between germline ends came to 12 bases. CDR3 length equals 17 residues. CDR3 bases: TGCGCCAGCAGCTTAAAGACAGCCTACTCTGGGGCCAACGTCCTGACTTTC. Translated, it gives CASSLKTAYSGANVLTF. Variable domain in full (rest from reference TRBV5-1 and TRBJ2-6): KAGVTQTPRYLIKTRGQQVTLSCSPISGHRSVSWYQQTPGQGLQFLFEYFSETQRNKGNFPGRFSGRQFSNSRSEMNVSTLELGDSALYLCASSLKTAYSGANVLTFGAGSRLTVL.